One T cell receptor beta chain is described in this entry. What it binds is unknown. PCR involved 60 Vbeta and 13 Jbeta primers. Produced via immunoSEQ multiplex PCR; TCRdb's table is partial and in-frame only. The sample has about 130,000 clones; around 81% are singletons. The sample originates from a study of cytomegalovirus exposure and HLA in healthy donors. Study-level points and caveats: Three chains tied to CMV proved CMV antigen-specific in vitro. The authors judged a highly shared variant cluster likely a sequencing artifact. It was only CMV serostatus that was available as immune exposure information. TCR association rates varied by HLA locus in a later analysis, with DRB1 highest and HLA-C lowest.

The CDR3 length is 15 residues. Germline V gives CDR1 GTSNPN, CDR2 SVGIG (reference sequence). V lost 1 base and J 0 bases, leaving 13 bases between the germline ends. The chain is built from TRBV30 and TRBJ2-7, with D possibly matching TRBD1 (5 bases). This receptor was identified in a woman aged 50 to 65 in good health and CMV-seronegative. The sequenced material came from PBMCs. CDR3 nucleotides: TGTGCCTGGAGTGGAGGACAAATGAACTCCTACGAGCAGTACTTC. This encodes CAWSGGQMNSYEQYF. Variable domain in full (rest from reference TRBV30 and TRBJ2-7): SQTIHQWPATLVQPVGSPLSLECTVEGTSNPNLYWYRQAAGRGLQLLFYSVGIGQISSEVPQNLSASRPQDRQFILSSKKLLLSDSGFYLCAWSGGQMNSYEQYFGPGTRLTVT.